The next 17 T cell receptor beta chains were all read from a single sample in a study of T cells in Graves' hyperthyroidism and ophthalmopathy. Amplification of TCR beta CDR3 regions used RNA as the template. The HTBI primer set was used in a first-round RT-PCR of the TCR CDR3. Each CDR3 protein is one row after TCRdb ran MiXCR on the multiplex PCR reads. The sample contains about half a million distinct CDR3 sequences, roughly 24% of which appear only once. What was sequenced was blood. Receptor source: a woman aged 25 to 39 with Graves' ophthalmopathy.

This clonotype was detected many times. The J gene is TRBJ2-2, the V gene TRBV19; TRBD2 agrees at 7 bases. This CDR3 comprises 15 residues. Trimming cost V 4 bases and J 4 bases; bases outside gene matches: 6. Looked up from germline, CDR1 is LNHDA and CDR2 is SQIVND (reference sequence). CDR3 residues: CASSKSGAPTGELFF. CDR3 sequence (DNA): TGTGCCAGTAGTAAGAGCGGGGCGCCCACCGGGGAGCTGTTTTTT.

Ten or more counts support this clonotype. The chain has TRBV11-2 and TRBJ1-1; D not resolved. The CDR3 runs 13 residues. CDR1 is SGHAT, CDR2 FQNNGV, per germline. The germline V and J ends were trimmed by 6 bases and 1 base, with 9 bases remaining between them. The CDR3: CASSSTRNTEAFF. CDR3 nucleotides: TGTGCCAGCAGTTCTACTAGGAACACTGAAGCTTTCTTT.

This clonotype was picked up many times. This chain connects TRBV6-5 to TRBJ1-1; D uncertain. CDR1 is MNHEY, CDR2 SVGAGI, per germline. With 0 bases removed from V and 5 bases from J, the gap between germline ends came to 13 bases. CDR3 length equals 15 residues. This CDR3 is CASSYSPKTLTEAFF. The CDR3 bases are TGTGCCAGCAGTTACTCGCCCAAAACCTTGACTGAAGCTTTCTTT.

This clonotype has at least ten counts. J is TRBJ2-2 and V is TRBV2; 7 nucleotides agree with TRBD1. The V gene end was trimmed by 5 bases and the J gene end by 0 bases; junction bases not matched to a gene: 6. This CDR3 contains 16 residues. Germline V gene data show CDR1 as SNHLY and CDR2 as FYNNEI. CDR3 region: CASSPDRPTNTGELFF. The CDR3 DNA follows: TGTGCCAGCAGTCCGGACAGGCCGACGAACACCGGGGAGCTGTTTTTT.

In its sample, this clonotype was seen many times. The chain recombines TRBV6-5 with TRBJ2-7; 8 nucleotides match TRBD2. Germline CDR1 MNHEY, CDR2 SVGAGI. The CDR3 covers 15 residues. The trim removed 0 bases at V and 4 bases at J, leaving 5 bases unmatched. DNA for the CDR3: TGTGCCAGCAGTTACTCTCGGGGGGGAAGATACGAGCAGTACTTC. The encoded protein is CASSYSRGGRYEQYF.

The rearrangement joins TRBV28 to TRBJ2-6; D uncertain. The CDR3 runs to 14 residues. CDR1 MDHEN and CDR2 SYDVKM come from the germline V gene. V was shortened by 6 bases and J by 1 base, with 7 bases between the two germline ends. DNA for the CDR3: TGTGCCAGCAGCCATCGGTCTGGGGCCAACGTCCTGACTTTC. As protein: CASSHRSGANVLTF.

This clonotype has ten or more counts. The genes are TRBV7-2 and TRBJ1-5, with TRBD1 identical over 7 bases. CDR3 length: 15 residues. In germline, CDR1 is SGHTA, CDR2 FQGNSA. J gave up 7 bases and V 4 bases, and 10 bases lay outside the gene matches. In DNA, the CDR3 is TGTGCCAGCAGCTCCACCGACAGGGTCGGGCAGCCCCAGCATTTT. Amino acid sequence: CASSSTDRVGQPQHF. The whole variable domain, filled in from reference TRBV7-2 and TRBJ1-5, reads GAGVSQSPSNKVTEKGKDVELRCDPISGHTALYWYRQSLGQGLEFLIYFQGNSAPDKSGLPSDRFSAERTGGSVSTLTIQRTQQEDSAVYLCASSSTDRVGQPQHFGDGTRLSIL.

Ten or more counts support this clonotype. The chain couples TRBV2 to TRBJ1-1; no clear D. Trimming took off 7 bases at V and 1 base at J, with 13 bases between the two ends. Germline lookup yields CDR1 SNHLY and CDR2 FYNNEI. The CDR3 spans 14 residues. The CDR3 nucleotides read TGTGCCAGCAAGATAGGACCAACGAACACTGAAGCTTTCTTT. This translates into CASKIGPTNTEAFF. Full variable domain (missing parts from reference TRBV2 and TRBJ1-1): EPEVTQTPSHQVTQMGQEVILRCVPISNHLYFYWYRQILGQKVEFLVSFYNNEISEKSEIFDDQFSVERPDGSNFTLKIRSTKLEDSAMYFCASKIGPTNTEAFFGQGTRLTVV.

This clonotype was seen repeatedly, ten times or more. The CDR3 sequence is CASRDLGPSGRYEQYF. Here the CDR3 DNA reads TGTGCCAGCAGAGACTTAGGGCCTAGCGGGCGATACGAGCAGTACTTC. The chain combines TRBV5-4 with TRBJ2-7, with 8 bases that match TRBD2. This CDR3 is 16 amino acids long. The J segment lost 4 bases and the V segment lost 5 bases, leaving 14 bases of the junction unmatched. Germline V gives CDR1 SGHNT, CDR2 YYREEE (reference sequence).

This clonotype was observed many times. The chain uses TRBV27 and TRBJ1-1; 7 bases match TRBD1. The V and J ends lost 4 bases and 5 bases, in that order; junction bases with no gene match: 7. Germline CDR1 reads MNHEY; CDR2 reads SMNVEV (reference sequence). The CDR3 loop spans 14 amino acids. The CDR3 protein is CASSWAETGTEAFF. The CDR3, as DNA: TGTGCCAGCAGTTGGGCGGAGACAGGGACTGAAGCTTTCTTT.

This chain uses TRBV30 with TRBJ1-5; 7 nucleotides align to TRBD1. CDR3 length: 13 residues. Germline-derived CDR1 and CDR2 are GTSNPN and SVGIG (reference sequence). Trimming removed 1 base from V and 6 bases from J; junction bases left unmatched: 3. In DNA, the CDR3 is TGTGCCTGGAGTGAGGGGGCGGGTCAGCCCCAGCATTTT. Its translation is CAWSEGAGQPQHF.

There are many counts of this clonotype. The gene calls are TRBV12-3 or TRBV12-4 and TRBJ2-7, with D uncertain. The germline V and J ends were trimmed by 5 bases and 2 bases, with 10 bases remaining between them. The CDR3 is 13 residues long. CDR3 sequence: CASSGRGTYEQYF. For the CDR3, the DNA is TGTGCCAGCAGTGGGCGCGGTACCTACGAGCAGTACTTC.

There are many counts of this clonotype. The chain couples TRBV6-2 or TRBV6-3 to TRBJ2-2; possible D gene TRBD2, 5 bases. Trimming took off 3 bases at V and 4 bases at J, with 15 bases between the two ends. This CDR3 is built from 16 residues. Looked up from germline, CDR1 is MNHEY and CDR2 is SVGEGT. Here the CDR3 reads CASSYVTPAGTGELFF. DNA for the CDR3: TGTGCCAGCAGTTATGTCACGCCCGCGGGCACCGGGGAGCTGTTTTTT.

The rearrangement links TRBV27 to TRBJ1-1; D is ambiguous. V was trimmed by 3 bases and J by 2 bases, leaving 7 bases between them. Germline CDR1 and CDR2: MNHEY and SMNVEV (reference sequence). This CDR3 comprises 13 residues. The CDR3 bases are TGTGCCAGCAGTTTCGCTTTTAACACTGAAGCTTTCTTT. Protein product: CASSFAFNTEAFF.

The rearrangement links TRBV7-2 to TRBJ1-4; D is undetermined. CDR3 length: 15 residues. The germline V gene encodes CDR1 SGHTA and CDR2 FQGNSA. Trimming cost V 1 base and J 6 bases, with 12 bases left between them. The CDR3 coding sequence is TGTGCCAGCAGCTTAGGCTCCGCCGGGGATGAAAAACTGTTTTTT. This gives the protein CASSLGSAGDEKLFF. The full variable domain, completed using reference TRBV7-2 and TRBJ1-4, is GAGVSQSPSNKVTEKGKDVELRCDPISGHTALYWYRQSLGQGLEFLIYFQGNSAPDKSGLPSDRFSAERTGGSVSTLTIQRTQQEDSAVYLCASSLGSAGDEKLFFGSGTQLSVL.

In regard to this clonotype: The missing conserved phenylalanine or tryptophan at the end of this CDR3 makes a read error likely. The genes are TRBV6-5 and TRBJ2-7, with 7 bases fitting TRBD2. There are 14 residues in the CDR3. V shed 4 bases and J 0 bases; nucleotides not matched to a gene: 3. Germline lookup yields CDR1 MNHEY and CDR2 SVGAGI. In nucleotides, the CDR3 is TGTGCCAGCAGTTTCGGGGGGACCTCCTACGAGCAGTACTAC. Translating gives CASSFGGTSYEQYY.

This clonotype was counted many times. V is TRBV18 and J is TRBJ2-7, with no clear D. Per the germline V gene, CDR1 is KGHSH and CDR2 is LQKENI. CDR3 size: 13 residues. Deletions cut 2 bases from V and 3 bases from J, with 8 bases between. The CDR3 DNA reads as TGTGCCAGCTCACCAGGCAGTCACTACGAGCAGTACTTC. Amino acid sequence: CASSPGSHYEQYF.